This entry lists 22 T cell receptor beta chains sequenced from one sample in a study of human T cells and chemical hapten exposure. TCRdb reprocessed the RACE reads with MiXCR, giving one entry per CDR3 protein. The sample has about 65,000 distinct CDR3 sequences; about 6.5% are singletons. Described time point: healthy volunteer bleed at 6 weeks. The starting material, unfractionated whole blood, was used for total RNA extraction. Material: whole blood. Receptors originate from a female donor in good health. Some clones in this sample may be carry-over from other donors' samples.

This clonotype was counted at least ten times. The genes are TRBV7-3 and TRBJ2-6; 9 positions agree with TRBD1. Looked up from germline, CDR1 is SGHTA and CDR2 is FQGTGA. Unmatched junction bases numbered 11, after V lost 3 bases and J lost 5 bases. CDR3 length: 18 amino acids. In nucleotides, the CDR3 is TGTGCCAGCAGCTTTCGCCCACCCGGACAGGGGCGGGCCAACGTCCTGACTTTC. It codes for CASSFRPPGQGRANVLTF.

At least ten counts were recorded for this clonotype. The chain couples TRBV9 to TRBJ2-3, with D unresolved. The germline gives CDR1 SGDLS, CDR2 YYNGEE. The V end lost 0 bases, the J end lost 2 bases, and 7 bases lay between the germline ends. The CDR3 is 14 residues long. CDR3 residues: CASSVADYTDTQYF. CDR3 nucleotide sequence: TGTGCCAGCAGCGTAGCTGATTACACAGATACGCAGTATTTT. The full variable domain, in which reference TRBV9 and TRBJ2-3 provide the parts outside the CDR3, is DSGVTQTPKHLITATGQRVTLRCSPRSGDLSVYWYQQSLDQGLQFLIQYYNGEERAKGNILERFSAQQFPDLHSELNLSSLELGDSALYFCASSVADYTDTQYFGPGTRLTVL.

This clonotype was seen more than once but under ten times. The V gene is TRBV2, the J gene TRBJ2-7; perhaps D is TRBD1 or TRBD2 (5 bases each). Germline V gene lookup returns CDR1 SNHLY and CDR2 FYNNEI. This CDR3 spans 13 amino acids. Trimming removed 5 bases at V and 7 bases at J, with 15 bases between. CDR3 protein: CASSLERWGEQYF. The CDR3 DNA sequence: TGTGCCAGCAGTCTGGAGCGTTGGGGGGAGCAGTACTTC.

V usage is TRBV7-8 and J usage is TRBJ1-2; a possible D gene is TRBD1 (5 bases). Germline CDR1 SGHVS, CDR2 FQNEAQ. The germline V and J ends were trimmed by 6 bases and 8 bases, with 13 bases remaining between them. CDR3 size: 12 residues. Here the CDR3 DNA reads TGTGCCAGCAGTTCCAGGGCGGCAGGCTACACCTTC. As protein: CASSSRAAGYTF.

The gene calls are TRBV5-1 and TRBJ1-1, with D hard to call. The V and J ends lost 2 bases and 5 bases respectively, with 16 bases between them. The CDR3 spans 15 residues. Germline CDR1 reads SGHRS; CDR2 reads YFSETQ. CDR3 region: CASSLDGPQGTEAFF. The DNA for the CDR3 is TGCGCCAGCAGCTTAGACGGGCCTCAAGGGACTGAAGCTTTCTTT.

This clonotype appeared many times. CDR3 loop: CSVEPRIANTEAFF. CDR3 nucleotides: TGCAGCGTTGAACCCCGAATAGCGAACACTGAAGCTTTCTTT. This chain uses TRBV29-1 with TRBJ1-1, with D uncertain. The V gene lost 2 bases and the J gene lost 1 base, with 11 bases spanning the gap. This CDR3 comprises 14 residues. CDR1 and CDR2 (germline): SQVTM, ANQGSEA.

In its sample, this clonotype was seen many times. The rearrangement uses TRBV20-1 and TRBJ2-3; 10 bases align to TRBD2. This CDR3 has 14 amino acids. The junction had 2 bases not matched to a gene; V was cut back by 5 bases and J by 0 bases. In germline, CDR1 is DFQATT, CDR2 SNEGSKA (reference sequence). This chain's CDR3 is CSALTSGSTDTQYF. The CDR3 nucleotides read TGCAGTGCTCTGACTAGCGGGAGCACAGATACGCAGTATTTT.

This clonotype was observed many times. The V call is TRBV24-1, the J call TRBJ2-5; TRBD1 aligns across 7 bases. This CDR3 is built from 19 residues. CDR1 is KGHDR and CDR2 is SFDVKD in the germline V gene. Trimming removed 3 bases from V and 3 bases from J; junction bases left unmatched: 18. As DNA, the CDR3 is TGTGCCACCAGTGATCCCCTACGTAATACGGGACAGAGTAAAGAGACCCAGTACTTC. This sequence encodes CATSDPLRNTGQSKETQYF.

This clonotype was counted many times. The CDR3 sequence is CASSDGDTGELFF. CDR3 nucleotides: TGTGCCAGCAGTGACGGGGACACCGGGGAGCTGTTTTTT. The V gene is TRBV6-4, the J gene TRBJ2-2; no clear D gene. The CDR3 is 13 residues long. Per germline, CDR1 MRHNA and CDR2 SNTAGT. V lost 2 bases and J 3 bases, leaving 4 bases between the germline ends.

This chain joins TRBV12-5 and TRBJ1-5; D is unclear. From germline, CDR1 is LGHNT and CDR2 FRNRAP. Trimming shortened V by 1 base and J by 1 base, and 5 bases separated the two germline ends. CDR3 length equals 14 residues. The CDR3 DNA is TGTGCTAGTGGTTTGGACAGAAGCAATCAGCCCCAGCATTTT. It translates to CASGLDRSNQPQHF.

The rearrangement links TRBV28 to TRBJ2-1; TRBD2 aligns across 9 bases. This CDR3 contains 15 residues. Germline loops: CDR1 MDHEN, CDR2 SYDVKM. Germline trimming cut 5 bases from V and 3 bases from J; bases unmatched to any gene: 5. The CDR3 reads CASSARGRDYNEQFF. The CDR3 bases are TGTGCCAGCAGTGCACGCGGGAGGGACTACAATGAGCAGTTCTTC.

The chain links TRBV6-1 to TRBJ1-3; D remains unclear. Germline V gene lookup returns CDR1 MNHNS and CDR2 SASEGT. The CDR3 has 16 residues. V dropped 7 bases and J dropped 0 bases, with 16 bases sitting between them. This chain's CDR3 is CASTRGGGRSGNTIYF. The DNA of the CDR3 is TGTGCCAGCACCCGTGGTGGAGGTCGCTCTGGAAACACCATATATTTT.

This clonotype was counted only a few times. CDR3 coding DNA: TGTGCCAGCAGCTTTAACAGGGCGGTGGAGACCCAGTACTTC. This sequence encodes CASSFNRAVETQYF. This rearrangement joins TRBV7-2 to TRBJ2-5; possibly TRBD1 for D (6 bases). The CDR3 consists of 14 residues. Looked up from germline, CDR1 is SGHTA and CDR2 is FQGNSA. V lost 3 bases and J 5 bases, leaving 13 bases between the germline ends.

This clonotype has ten or more counts. This rearrangement joins TRBV12-5 to TRBJ2-5; D remains unclear. The CDR3 length is 13 residues. Trimming cost V 3 bases and J 1 base, with 6 bases left between them. Germline lookup yields CDR1 LGHNT and CDR2 FRNRAP. CDR3 residues: CASGLSLQETQYF. In DNA, the CDR3 is TGTGCTAGTGGTTTATCCCTCCAAGAGACCCAGTACTTC.

This clonotype occurred many times. Written as DNA, the CDR3 is TGCAGTGCTAGTGTCAGGACGAAAGATACGCAGTATTTT. Translated: CSASVRTKDTQYF. V gene TRBV20-1 combines with J gene TRBJ2-3; no firm D call. CDR1 DFQATT and CDR2 SNEGSKA come from the germline V gene (reference sequence). The V gene lost 3 bases and the J gene lost 5 bases, with 12 bases spanning the gap. The CDR3 consists of 13 residues.

Ten or more counts support this clonotype. The chain carries TRBV7-2 and TRBJ2-4; D perhaps matches TRBD1 (6 bases). CDR3 length: 15 residues. Germline V CDR1 and CDR2: SGHTA, FQGNSA. V was trimmed by 4 bases and J by 0 bases, leaving 10 bases between them. The CDR3 region has the DNA TGTGCCAGCAGCTCCAGGGGAGTAGCCAAAAACATTCAGTACTTC. This sequence encodes CASSSRGVAKNIQYF.

CDR3 amino acids: CSVNLNNYGYTF. In DNA, the CDR3 is TGCAGCGTTAACCTTAATAACTATGGCTACACCTTC. The rearrangement joins TRBV29-1 to TRBJ1-2, with no clear D. With 5 bases removed from V and 1 base from J, the gap between germline ends came to 8 bases. CDR1 SQVTM and CDR2 ANQGSEA come from the germline V gene. The CDR3 totals 12 residues.

The sample holds a few counts of this clonotype. The chain is built from TRBV7-3 and TRBJ2-4, with D possibly matching TRBD1 (5 bases). The CDR3 is made up of 13 amino acids. Looked up from germline, CDR1 is SGHTA and CDR2 is FQGTGA. Trimming cost V 4 bases and J 5 bases, with 9 bases left between them. The CDR3 loop reads CASSSGHQNIQYF. Written as DNA, the CDR3 is TGTGCCAGCAGCTCTGGACACCAAAACATTCAGTACTTC.

This clonotype appeared many times. The J gene is TRBJ2-7, the V gene TRBV6-6; D gene unclear. V dropped 4 bases and J dropped 1 base, with 11 bases sitting between them. Per the germline V gene, CDR1 is MNHNY and CDR2 is SVGAGI (reference sequence). There are 14 residues in the CDR3. CDR3 nucleotide sequence: TGTGCCAGCAGTTTCAAGGAATTATCCTACGAGCAGTACTTC. Protein sequence: CASSFKELSYEQYF.

This clonotype appeared a few times. This rearrangement joins TRBV7-2 to TRBJ2-1; no clear D gene. This CDR3 comprises 14 residues. The V and J ends lost 2 bases and 7 bases respectively, with 12 bases between them. CDR1 is SGHTA, CDR2 FQGNSA, per germline. CDR3 nucleotide sequence: TGTGCCAGCAGCTTACTAGGGTTAGGGAATGAGCAGTTCTTC. Translating it yields CASSLLGLGNEQFF.

This clonotype was recorded at least ten times. The chain uses TRBV29-1 and TRBJ1-1; 10 positions agree with TRBD1. V shed 0 bases and J 1 base; nucleotides not matched to a gene: 17. The germline V gene encodes CDR1 SQVTM and CDR2 ANQGSEA. This CDR3 has 20 amino acids. Written as DNA, the CDR3 is TGCAGCGTTGAAGACTGGGGGACAGGGGTTTTTGTTGAGAAGAACACTGAAGCTTTCTTT. Its protein is CSVEDWGTGVFVEKNTEAFF.

This clonotype has only a few counts. The CDR3 bases are TGTGCCAGTAGTCCGGGACAGGGGGTACTCACGAACACAGATACGCAGTATTTT. Amino acid sequence: CASSPGQGVLTNTDTQYF. The chain has TRBV19 and TRBJ2-3; 11 nucleotides align to TRBD1. The J segment lost 2 bases and the V segment lost 5 bases, leaving 12 bases of the junction unmatched. Looked up from germline, CDR1 is LNHDA and CDR2 is SQIVND (reference sequence). The CDR3 is made up of 18 amino acids.